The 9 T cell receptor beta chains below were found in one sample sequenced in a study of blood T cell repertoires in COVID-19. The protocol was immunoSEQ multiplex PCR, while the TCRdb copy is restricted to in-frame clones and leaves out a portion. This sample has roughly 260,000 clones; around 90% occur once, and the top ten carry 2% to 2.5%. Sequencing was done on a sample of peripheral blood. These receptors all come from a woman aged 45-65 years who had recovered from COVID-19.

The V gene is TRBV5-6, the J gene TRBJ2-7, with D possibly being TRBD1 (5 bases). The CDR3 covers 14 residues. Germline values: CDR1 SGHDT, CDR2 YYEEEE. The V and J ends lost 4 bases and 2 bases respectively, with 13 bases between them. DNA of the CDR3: TGTGCCAGCAGCCTTACAGGTTCGCCCTACGAGCAGTACTTC. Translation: CASSLTGSPYEQYF. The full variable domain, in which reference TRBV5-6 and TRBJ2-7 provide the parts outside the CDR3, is DAGVTQSPTHLIKTRGQQVTLRCSPKSGHDTVSWYQQALGQGPQFIFQYYEEEERQRGNFPDRFSGHQFPNYSSELNVNALLLGDSALYLCASSLTGSPYEQYFGPGTRLTVT.

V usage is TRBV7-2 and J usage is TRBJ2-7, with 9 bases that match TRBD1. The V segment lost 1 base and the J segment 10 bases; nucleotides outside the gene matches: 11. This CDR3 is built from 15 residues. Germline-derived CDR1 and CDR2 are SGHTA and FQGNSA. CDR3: CASSLGGQGSWLQYF. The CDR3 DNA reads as TGTGCCAGCAGCTTAGGGGGACAGGGCTCGTGGCTTCAGTACTTC. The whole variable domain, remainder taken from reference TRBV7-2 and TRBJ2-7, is GAGVSQSPSNKVTEKGKDVELRCDPISGHTALYWYRQSLGQGLEFLIYFQGNSAPDKSGLPSDRFSAERTGGSVSTLTIQRTQQEDSAVYLCASSLGGQGSWLQYFGPGTRLTVT.

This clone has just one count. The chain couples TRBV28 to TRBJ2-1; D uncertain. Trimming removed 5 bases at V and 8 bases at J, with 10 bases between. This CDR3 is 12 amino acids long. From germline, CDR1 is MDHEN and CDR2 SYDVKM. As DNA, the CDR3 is TGTGCCAGCAGTCTACGCTTGGATGAGCAGTTCTTC. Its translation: CASSLRLDEQFF.

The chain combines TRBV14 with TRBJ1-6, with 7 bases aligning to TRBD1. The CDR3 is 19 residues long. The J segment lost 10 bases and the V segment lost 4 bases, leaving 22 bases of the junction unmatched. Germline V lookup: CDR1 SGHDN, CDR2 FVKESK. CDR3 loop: CASSRPPGQHFGQGSPLHF. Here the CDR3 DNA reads TGTGCCAGCAGCCGCCCCCCGGGACAGCACTTCGGCCAAGGATCACCCCTCCACTTT. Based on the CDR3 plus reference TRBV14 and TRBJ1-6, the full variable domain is EAGVTQFPSHSVIEKGQTVTLRCDPISGHDNLYWYRRVMGKEIKFLLHFVKESKQDESGMPNNRFLAERTGGTYSTLKVQPAELEDSGVYFCASSRPPGQHFGQGSPLHFGNGTRLTVT.

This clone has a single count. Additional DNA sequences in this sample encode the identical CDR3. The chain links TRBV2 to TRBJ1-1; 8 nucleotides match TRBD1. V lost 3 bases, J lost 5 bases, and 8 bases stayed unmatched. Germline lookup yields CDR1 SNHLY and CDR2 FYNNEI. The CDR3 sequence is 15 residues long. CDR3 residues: CASSDRTGGRTEAFF. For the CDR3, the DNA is TGTGCCAGCAGTGATAGAACAGGGGGTCGGACTGAAGCTTTCTTT.

The DNA for the CDR3 is TGTGCCAGCACCAAAGCGGCTAGCGGGGGCACAGATACGCAGTATTTT. It codes for CASTKAASGGTDTQYF. The V gene is TRBV7-3, the J gene TRBJ2-3; 9 nucleotides line up with TRBD2. Germline V gene sequence: CDR1 SGHTA, CDR2 FQGTGA. CDR3 length: 16 residues. The V gene end was trimmed by 7 bases and the J gene end by 1 base; junction bases not matched to a gene: 9.

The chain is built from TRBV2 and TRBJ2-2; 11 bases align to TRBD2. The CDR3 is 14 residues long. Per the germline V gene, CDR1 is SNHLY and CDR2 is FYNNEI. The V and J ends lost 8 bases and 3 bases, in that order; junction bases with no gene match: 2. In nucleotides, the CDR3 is TGTGCCAGCTGGGGACTAGCGGACACCGGGGAGCTGTTTTTT. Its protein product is CASWGLADTGELFF.

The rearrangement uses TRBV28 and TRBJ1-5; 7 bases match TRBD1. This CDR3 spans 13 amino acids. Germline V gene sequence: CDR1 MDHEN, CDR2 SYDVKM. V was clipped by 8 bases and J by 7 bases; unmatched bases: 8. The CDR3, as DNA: TGTGCCAGCCAGACAGGGCAATGGCAGCCCCAGCATTTT. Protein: CASQTGQWQPQHF.

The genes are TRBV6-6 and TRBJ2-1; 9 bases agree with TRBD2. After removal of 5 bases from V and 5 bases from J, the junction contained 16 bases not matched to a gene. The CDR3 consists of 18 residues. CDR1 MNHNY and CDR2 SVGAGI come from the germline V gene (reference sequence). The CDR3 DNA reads TGTGCCAGCAGTCCCGGTGGCGGGAGGGCCGGTAGTAACAATGAGCAGTTCTTC. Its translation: CASSPGGGRAGSNNEQFF.